Listed here are 3 T cell receptor beta chains from one sample, sequenced in a study of T cell repertoires in cytomegalovirus infection. MiXCR was run by TCRdb on the reads, yielding one entry per CDR3 protein. The sample contains under 150,000 distinct CDR3 sequences, roughly 9% of which appear only once. Sequencing was done on a sample of PBMCs. These receptors came from a human donor in good health (CMV status not recorded). Some clones in this sample may be carry-over from other donors' samples.

This clonotype has a count of ten or more. V and J are TRBV28 and TRBJ2-7, with 9 bases matching TRBD2. CDR1 is MDHEN, CDR2 SYDVKM, per germline. This CDR3 has 15 residues. The trim removed 2 bases at V and 5 bases at J, leaving 7 bases unmatched. The CDR3 sequence is CASSLPEGLAHEQYF. CDR3 DNA sequence: TGTGCCAGCAGTTTACCCGAGGGACTAGCTCACGAGCAGTACTTC.

This clonotype was seen ten or more times. The rearrangement uses TRBV28 and TRBJ2-2, with D possibly being TRBD1 (6 bases). The V gene lost 6 bases and the J gene lost 7 bases, with 15 bases spanning the gap. CDR1 and CDR2 from the germline V gene are MDHEN and SYDVKM. There are 14 residues in the CDR3. The CDR3 spells CASRKTGFVGELFF. The CDR3 DNA is TGTGCCAGCAGAAAAACAGGGTTTGTCGGGGAGCTGTTTTTT.

This chain joins TRBV4-2 and TRBJ2-7; 8 bases match TRBD2. This CDR3 spans 15 amino acids. Germline CDR1 reads LGHNA; CDR2 reads YNFKEQ. Unmatched junction bases numbered 6, after V lost 0 bases and J lost 5 bases. The CDR3 nucleotides are TGTGCCAGCAGCCAAGAGTCGGGGGGGCCCGACGAGCAGTACTTC. This codes for CASSQESGGPDEQYF.